This T cell receptor (beta chain) was identified during a study of CD8 T cells in Susac syndrome. Deletions cut 3 bases from V and 1 base from J, with 9 bases between. The CDR3 contains 13 residues. Germline-derived CDR1 and CDR2 are DFQATT and SNEGSKA (reference sequence). Random hexamers primed reverse transcription of about 0.45 to 1 ug RNA. Across 54 Vbeta and 13 Jbeta, TCR beta CDR3 was amplified with immunoSEQ multiplex PCR. TCRdb analysed the immunoSEQ multiplex PCR reads with MiXCR anew, one entry per CDR3 protein. This table has about 170,000 distinct CDR3 sequences, over 85% appearing once. TCR beta sequencing was performed on blood CD8+ and CD4+ T cells. Treatment-naive patients with stable or active relapsing-remitting disease served as multiple sclerosis controls. Study-wide points: TCR sequencing and HLA analysis covered a relatively small number of individuals.

Turning to this clonotype: What it binds is unknown.

The V and J genes are TRBV20-1 and TRBJ1-1, with no clear D. The sample consisted of CD4+ T cells from PBMCs. The TCR sequence derives from a human donor with multiple sclerosis. Written as DNA, the CDR3 is TGCAGTGCTAGCCCTACAACGAACACTGAAGCTTTCTTT. It specifies CSASPTTNTEAFF.